The next 30 T cell receptor beta chains were all read from a single sample in a study of human T cells and chemical hapten exposure (dated by TCRdb to 2020 to 2022). The method behind the library was RACE. Sequencing instrument: NextSeq 500. The public reads were run again by TCRdb, first through fastp at Q25 and then through MiXCR, and only productive beta chains were kept. Each entry merges the rows of one CDR3 protein and shows their most common DNA and genes. This sample holds roughly 160,000 distinct CDR3 sequences; more than 12% were observed only once. The top ten constitute 1.5% to 2% of the sample. The sample's time point label, decoded: patch test 1, 2 weeks after DPC sensitization. What this sample's treatment or condition label stands for: therapeutic diphenylcyclopropenone sensitization with weekly scalp DPC. This specimen consisted of whole blood, obtained in connection with sensitization to the hapten diphenylcyclopropenone (DPC). These receptors were collected from a woman younger than 45 with alopecia areata. Some clones in this sample may be carry-over from other donors' samples.

There are a few counts of this clonotype. This chain joins TRBV18 and TRBJ1-2, with 12 bases matching TRBD1. V shed 5 bases, J shed 3 bases, and the junction held 4 bases outside the gene matches. The V gene's germline CDR1 is KGHSH and CDR2 LQKENI. This CDR3 is 15 amino acids long. The CDR3 loop is CASSSGTGGDYGYTF. The CDR3 region has the DNA TGTGCCAGCTCATCCGGGACAGGGGGCGACTATGGCTACACCTTC.

The gene calls are TRBV6-4 and TRBJ1-5; D uncertain. The CDR3 contains 12 residues. Germline CDR1 is MRHNA and CDR2 is SNTAGT. Trimming cost V 0 bases and J 7 bases, with 4 bases left between them. CDR3 protein: CASSDSRQPQHF. The DNA for the CDR3 is TGTGCCAGCAGTGACTCGAGGCAGCCCCAGCATTTT.

This clonotype was observed a few times. This rearrangement joins TRBV7-3 to TRBJ1-3, with 10 bases that match TRBD1. The CDR3 has 15 residues. V lost 2 bases to trimming and J lost 3 bases; unmatched junction nucleotides: 1. Germline loops: CDR1 SGHTA, CDR2 FQGTGA. CDR3 DNA sequence: TGTGCCAGCAGCTTATGGACAGGGGGTGGAAACACCATATATTTT. Translation: CASSLWTGGGNTIYF.

This chain uses TRBV29-1 with TRBJ2-6; D might be TRBD1 (6 bases). Per germline, CDR1 SQVTM and CDR2 ANQGSEA. The ends were cut back, 5 bases at V and 0 bases at J, with 11 bases in the middle. This CDR3 spans 15 amino acids. CDR3 in amino acids: CSVPTGSSGANVLTF. In nucleotides, the CDR3 is TGCAGCGTTCCCACAGGGAGCTCTGGGGCCAACGTCCTGACTTTC.

This clonotype was recorded at least ten times. The rearrangement links TRBV15 to TRBJ1-2, with no clear D. CDR1 LNHNV and CDR2 YYDKDF come from the germline V gene (reference sequence). This CDR3 contains 16 residues. Deletions cut 0 bases from V and 0 bases from J, with 11 bases between. CDR3 DNA sequence: TGTGCCACCAGCAGAGATTCGGGGAACACTAACTATGGCTACACCTTC. Encoded protein: CATSRDSGNTNYGYTF.

This clonotype was recorded many times. The chain employs TRBV28 and TRBJ1-2, with D uncertain. The CDR3 runs 12 residues. The V end lost 6 bases, the J end lost 4 bases, and 9 bases lay between the germline ends. Germline loops: CDR1 MDHEN, CDR2 SYDVKM. CDR3 sequence: CASRTGLYGYTF. For the CDR3, the DNA is TGTGCCAGCAGAACCGGACTCTATGGCTACACCTTC.

At least ten counts were recorded for this clonotype. Written as DNA, the CDR3 is TGTGCCAGCAGCTTAAGGGATGGCTACACCTTC. Translation gives CASSLRDGYTF. The chain has TRBV5-6 and TRBJ1-2; D is unresolved. Germline loops: CDR1 SGHDT, CDR2 YYEEEE. The CDR3 consists of 11 residues. V was clipped by 2 bases and J by 6 bases, with 5 bases between them.

As for this clonotype: This could be a read error, since a much larger clone is one nucleotide away. The rearrangement joins TRBV20-1 to TRBJ2-1, with 9 bases identical to TRBD2. The CDR3 covers 15 residues. Per germline, CDR1 DFQATT and CDR2 SNEGSKA (reference sequence). DNA of the CDR3: TGCAGTGCTAGAAGCGGGGGGAACTCCAACAATGAGCAGTTCTTC. Residues: CSARSGGNSNNEQFF.

The DNA of the CDR3 is TGTGCCAGCAGCCGAGCAGGGGGCGATGGTCAGCCCCAGCATTTT. This translates into CASSRAGGDGQPQHF. This chain uses TRBV3-1 with TRBJ1-5, with TRBD1 matching over 8 bases. The CDR3 runs 15 residues. The ends lost 4 bases at V and 6 bases at J; junction bases unmatched: 8. Germline V gene sequence: CDR1 LGHDT, CDR2 YNNKEL (reference sequence).

This clonotype was picked up a small number of times. The gene calls are TRBV20-1 and TRBJ1-6, with unresolved D. Trimming took off 6 bases at V and 0 bases at J, with 12 bases between the two ends. There are 15 residues in the CDR3. Germline CDR1 and CDR2: DFQATT and SNEGSKA (reference sequence). CDR3 nucleotide sequence: TGCAGTGCCGTGGGCCCGAGCTCCTATAATTCACCCCTCCACTTT. Protein product: CSAVGPSSYNSPLHF.

This clonotype was counted at least ten times. The V and J genes are TRBV20-1 and TRBJ1-2; D call uncertain. From germline, CDR1 is DFQATT and CDR2 SNEGSKA (reference sequence). V dropped 0 bases and J dropped 12 bases, with 17 bases sitting between them. The CDR3 is 13 residues long. The CDR3: CSARDGGPITNTF. CDR3 nucleotides: TGCAGTGCTAGAGATGGAGGACCCATCACAAACACCTTC.

This clonotype came up once. The chain recombines TRBV3-1 with TRBJ2-1; weak D call: TRBD2 (6 bases). CDR3 length equals 17 residues. The germline CDR1 and CDR2 sequences are LGHDT and YNNKEL (reference sequence). V lost 0 bases and J 0 bases, leaving 12 bases between the germline ends. For the CDR3, the DNA is TGTGCCAGCAGCCAAGATCTTAGCGGTAGCTCCTACAATGAGCAGTTCTTC. As protein: CASSQDLSGSSYNEQFF.

This clonotype was seen a handful of times. The chain employs TRBV5-6 and TRBJ1-6; D uncertain. V gave up 1 base and J gave up 6 bases, with 5 bases separating them. In germline, CDR1 is SGHDT, CDR2 YYEEEE. The CDR3 sequence is 13 residues long. The CDR3 sequence is CASSLRRNSPLHF. The CDR3 nucleotides read TGTGCCAGCAGCTTGAGGCGTAATTCACCCCTCCACTTT. The full variable domain, with the rest looked up from reference TRBV5-6 and TRBJ1-6, is DAGVTQSPTHLIKTRGQQVTLRCSPKSGHDTVSWYQQALGQGPQFIFQYYEEEERQRGNFPDRFSGHQFPNYSSELNVNALLLGDSALYLCASSLRRNSPLHFGNGTRLTVT.

J is TRBJ2-1 and V is TRBV12-3 or TRBV12-4; weak D call: TRBD1 (5 bases). The CDR3 has 14 amino acids. Trimming took 3 bases from V and 6 from J, leaving 12 bases between them. This CDR3 is CASSFPQGGNEQFF. The CDR3 DNA sequence: TGTGCCAGCAGTTTCCCGCAGGGCGGCAATGAGCAGTTCTTC.

The J gene is TRBJ2-3, the V gene TRBV10-3, with 13 nucleotides matching TRBD2. This CDR3 is 16 amino acids long. Germline values: CDR1 ENHRY, CDR2 SYGVKD. V dropped 6 bases and J dropped 4; count of bases not matched to a gene: 7. CDR3 loop: CAISGGGLAGADTQYF. The CDR3 DNA sequence: TGTGCCATCAGCGGGGGCGGACTAGCGGGGGCAGATACGCAGTATTTT.

The chain is built from TRBV2 and TRBJ2-1; 7 nucleotides match TRBD2. Germline values: CDR1 SNHLY, CDR2 FYNNEI. J gave up 2 bases and V 4 bases, and 5 bases lay outside the gene matches. The CDR3 contains 15 residues. The DNA of the CDR3 is TGTGCCAGCAGTGTAGGGAGGGCGACCTACAATGAGCAGTTCTTC. As protein: CASSVGRATYNEQFF.

This clonotype was picked up a small number of times. The chain has TRBV11-2 and TRBJ2-1, with TRBD2 matching over 11 bases. Per germline, CDR1 SGHAT and CDR2 FQNNGV. Losses at the gene ends were 5 bases for V and 7 bases for J; bases not matched to a gene: 16. This CDR3 contains 18 residues. The CDR3 region has the DNA TGTGCCAGCAGCCTGGATACTAGCGGGGGCCGCCGAGGGAATGAGCAGTTCTTC. Protein product: CASSLDTSGGRRGNEQFF.

This clonotype has at least ten counts. This rearrangement joins TRBV6-5 to TRBJ1-1, with 9 positions matching TRBD1. The V segment lost 0 bases and the J segment 7 bases; nucleotides outside the gene matches: 12. Per germline, CDR1 MNHEY and CDR2 SVGAGI. The CDR3 runs to 17 residues. CDR3 in amino acids: CASSYSILDRGNREAFF. CDR3 sequence (DNA): TGTGCCAGCAGTTACTCGATCCTCGACAGGGGGAACCGTGAAGCTTTCTTT.

This clonotype was observed many times. This chain connects TRBV14 to TRBJ2-1; the D call may be TRBD1 or TRBD2 (5 bases each). The CDR3 sequence is 13 residues long. Germline loops: CDR1 SGHDN, CDR2 FVKESK. The ends were cut back, 0 bases at V and 15 bases at J, with 15 bases in the middle. In DNA, the CDR3 is TGTGCCAGCAGCCAAGATTTGCAGGGAGAATTGTTCTTC. It codes for CASSQDLQGELFF.

The V call is TRBV3-1, the J call TRBJ2-7, with TRBD1 identical over 9 bases. After removal of 7 bases from V and 2 bases from J, the junction contained 3 bases not matched to a gene. The CDR3 covers 13 residues. CDR1 is LGHDT, CDR2 YNNKEL, per germline (reference sequence). DNA for the CDR3: TGTGCCAGCACCGGGACAGGGACCTACGAGCAGTACTTC. Encoded protein: CASTGTGTYEQYF.

There are many counts of this clonotype. The gene calls are TRBV7-2 and TRBJ2-5, with 8 positions matching TRBD1. CDR1 and CDR2 from the germline V gene are SGHTA and FQGNSA. V trimming: 10 bases; J trimming: 4 bases; junction bases outside the gene matches: 8. The CDR3 runs to 13 residues. CDR3 protein: CATLPGQGETQYF. For the CDR3, the DNA is TGTGCCACCCTCCCCGGACAGGGAGAGACCCAGTACTTC.

This clonotype was detected many times. The rearrangement joins TRBV28 to TRBJ2-3; unclear D gene. CDR3 length: 12 amino acids. V lost 8 bases and J lost 2, with 8 bases in between. Germline values: CDR1 MDHEN, CDR2 SYDVKM. The CDR3 coding sequence is TGTGCCAGCGCGCACCTCACAGATACGCAGTATTTT. Its translation: CASAHLTDTQYF.

This chain uses TRBV6-1 with TRBJ2-7, with TRBD1 matching 9 bases. CDR1 is MNHNS and CDR2 is SASEGT in the germline V gene. With V trimmed by 0 bases and J by 2 bases, 11 bases remained unmatched. The CDR3 runs 18 residues. The CDR3 is CASSEAGTGYPKAYEQYF. The CDR3 coding sequence is TGTGCCAGCAGTGAAGCGGGGACAGGGTACCCGAAAGCCTACGAGCAGTACTTC.

The chain employs TRBV7-8 and TRBJ1-5; D unresolved. V lost 1 base and J lost 5, with 9 bases in between. The CDR3 extends over 14 amino acids. In germline, CDR1 is SGHVS, CDR2 FQNEAQ. The CDR3 is CASSLGGRDQPQHF. CDR3 sequence (DNA): TGTGCCAGCAGCTTAGGTGGGAGGGATCAGCCCCAGCATTTT. The complete variable domain, with remaining parts taken from reference TRBV7-8 and TRBJ1-5, reads GAGVSQSPRYKVAKRGQDVALRCDPISGHVSLFWYQQALGQGPEFLTYFQNEAQLDKSGLPSDRFFAERPEGSVSTLKIQRTQQEDSAVYLCASSLGGRDQPQHFGDGTRLSIL.

This clonotype was detected only a few times. The V call is TRBV11-2, the J call TRBJ2-7; D not certain. This CDR3 is 15 amino acids long. Germline CDR1 reads SGHAT; CDR2 reads FQNNGV. V lost 1 base, J lost 4 bases, and 14 bases lay in between. The CDR3 nucleotides are TGTGCCAGCAGCTTAGGGGCGCTCAGTTTTTACGAGCAGTACTTC. It translates to CASSLGALSFYEQYF.

The V gene is TRBV20-1, the J gene TRBJ1-1, with 7 bases aligning to TRBD1. V was pared by 5 bases and J by 4 bases, with 7 bases of the junction left unmatched. In germline, CDR1 is DFQATT, CDR2 SNEGSKA (reference sequence). The length of the CDR3 is 13 residues. CDR3 nucleotide sequence: TGCAGTGCTGAGCGACAGGGCGGCACTGAAGCTTTCTTT. Protein: CSAERQGGTEAFF.

Turning to this clonotype: A read error may produce the germline difference seen at one junction end. The V and J genes are TRBV13 and TRBJ1-1; D call uncertain. The CDR3 spans 14 residues. Germline lookup yields CDR1 PRHDT and CDR2 FYEKMQ (reference sequence). Here the CDR3 reads CASTNQGLFSGSAF. CDR3 DNA: TGTGCCAGCACCAACCAAGGGTTGTTTAGTGGATCGGCTTTT.

V gene TRBV20-1 combines with J gene TRBJ2-5; 13 positions match TRBD2. The CDR3 is 16 residues long. Germline loops: CDR1 DFQATT, CDR2 SNEGSKA (reference sequence). Trimming cost V 0 bases and J 6 bases; bases outside gene matches: 7. DNA for the CDR3: TGCAGTGCTAGAGATCATACTAGCGGGGGGGCAAAGACCCAGTACTTC. Protein product: CSARDHTSGGAKTQYF.

Only a few counts were recorded for this clonotype. This chain joins TRBV6-2 or TRBV6-3 and TRBJ2-1, with 9 bases lining up with TRBD2. The germline CDR1 and CDR2 sequences are MNHEY and SVGEGT. The ends lost 5 bases at V and 2 bases at J; junction bases unmatched: 7. The CDR3 covers 16 residues. Written as DNA, the CDR3 is TGTGCCAGCAGTACCCAAACTAGCGGGCCCTACAATGAGCAGTTCTTC. It yields the protein CASSTQTSGPYNEQFF.

The table lists this clonotype with many counts. The chain has TRBV6-1 and TRBJ2-7, with TRBD2 matching over 9 bases. This CDR3 is built from 13 residues. With V trimmed by 8 bases and J by 4 bases, 6 bases remained unmatched. Germline V gene lookup returns CDR1 MNHNS and CDR2 SASEGT. The CDR3 DNA is TGTGCCAGCTTTCTGACTAGCGGTTACGAGCAGTACTTC. It translates to CASFLTSGYEQYF.